What follows is one T cell receptor beta chain and its context. At the DNA level, this CDR3 is encoded by other sequences in the same sample as well. The study ran its PCR with 60 Vbeta and 13 Jbeta primers. Sequencing used immunoSEQ multiplex PCR; TCRdb keeps in-frame clones, though not all of them. The table includes around 150,000 clones, roughly 80% detected once. CDR1 KGHSH and CDR2 LQKENI come from the germline V gene. V lost 2 bases and J 0 bases, leaving 4 bases between the germline ends. There are 14 residues in the CDR3. The source of the sample is a study of cytomegalovirus exposure and HLA in healthy donors.

Sequencing was done on a sample of PBMCs. The rearrangement uses TRBV18 and TRBJ1-4; the D is unclear. This receptor was taken from a woman aged 40 to 50 in good health and CMV-seronegative. CDR3 in DNA: TGTGCCAGCTCACCAACGGCAACTAATGAAAAACTGTTTTTT. Encoded protein: CASSPTATNEKLFF.